This TCR beta chain was sequenced in a study of T cell changes during pregnancy in multiple sclerosis (dated by TCRdb to 2018 to 2020). Background on the whole study: The study examined how the T cell repertoire changed over the course of pregnancy in women with multiple sclerosis.

On this clone: It has no known antigen specificity. Qualities for individual bases were not recorded, and no much larger clone is one base off.

The library was made by the immunoSEQ multiplex PCR assay. TCRdb stores this immuneACCESS table with in-frame sequences only. Part of the clones is absent; in the studies checked, under half of the shortfall reflects unresolved V genes, and no reason is known for the rest. This sample holds approximately 22,000 clones; 85% were observed only once. 15% to 19% of the sample rests with the top ten. Trimming accounts for 6 bases at V and 3 bases at J, while the number of junction bases matched to no gene is 6. CDR1 and CDR2, per the germline V gene, are SGDLS and YYNGEE. Inclusive of the bounding cysteine and phenylalanine, the CDR3 is 14 residues long. Only the CDR3 part of the read is kept: 42 bases, read in frame from the first base.

Rearrangement joined TRBV9 to TRBJ1-2; TRBD1 matches 9 bases in the middle. This material consisted of CD8+ T cells from peripheral blood mononuclear cells, taken in the first trimester of pregnancy. The clonotype comes from a female donor in good health, enrolled as a control in a pregnancy study. Here is the DNA: TGTGCCAGCACTGTGGGACAGGGAGACTATGGCTACACCTTC. It codes for CASTVGQGDYGYTF.